This passage covers 23 T cell receptor beta chains from one sample sequenced in a study of early stage breast cancer tumors. The repertoire was sequenced with immunoSEQ multiplex PCR; TCRdb's copy has only in-frame clones and lacks some. The sample yields about 31,000 clones, roughly 81% seen once. The sample was breast tumor tissue. These receptors were taken from a person aged 25 to 45 with breast cancer.

This chain connects TRBV14 to TRBJ2-1, with D unclear. The V gene lost 5 bases and the J gene lost 9 bases, with 17 bases spanning the gap. Germline lookup yields CDR1 SGHDN and CDR2 FVKESK. The CDR3 runs to 14 residues. The CDR3 spells CASSTSGSFSEQFF. The CDR3 nucleotides are TGTGCCAGCAGCACTTCGGGTAGTTTCAGTGAGCAGTTCTTC.

The CDR3 coding sequence is TGTGCTAGTGGTTTGGTACCGGACGGTGTTTCGAACACCGGGGAGCTGTTTTTT. Amino acids: CASGLVPDGVSNTGELFF. The chain carries TRBV12-5 and TRBJ2-2, with unresolved D. Trimming left V 0 bases short and J 0 bases short, with 14 bases between. This CDR3 has 18 residues. In germline, CDR1 is LGHNT, CDR2 FRNRAP.

This chain connects TRBV6-5 to TRBJ2-2; D is possibly TRBD2 (5 bases). Trimming took off 2 bases at V and 6 bases at J, with 13 bases between the two ends. The V gene's germline CDR1 is MNHEY and CDR2 SVGAGI. This CDR3 contains 15 residues. The CDR3 spells CASSYTAEEAGELFF. DNA for the CDR3: TGTGCCAGCAGTTACACTGCGGAGGAAGCCGGGGAGCTGTTTTTT.

V and J are TRBV7-2 and TRBJ2-7; TRBD2 agrees at 7 bases. Germline V gene data show CDR1 as SGHTA and CDR2 as FQGNSA. The CDR3 is made up of 14 amino acids. In DNA form, the CDR3 reads TGTGCTGGGTATAGGGGAGCGGGATTCTACGAGCAGTACTTC. Translated, it gives CAGYRGAGFYEQYF.

J is TRBJ2-2 and V is TRBV5-1; 8 bases fit TRBD2. The length of the CDR3 is 16 residues. Trimming removed 0 bases from V and 4 bases from J; junction bases left unmatched: 5. Per the germline V gene, CDR1 is SGHRS and CDR2 is YFSETQ. The DNA of the CDR3 is TGCGCCAGCAGCTTGGCTACGGCGGGGGGCACCGGGGAGCTGTTTTTT. Its translation: CASSLATAGGTGELFF.

The chain links TRBV11-2 to TRBJ2-3; 9 nucleotides agree with TRBD1. Germline CDR1 SGHAT, CDR2 FQNNGV. J lost 3 bases, V lost 5 bases, and 3 bases had no gene match. The CDR3 consists of 14 residues. CDR3 sequence reads: CASSRDRVTDTQYF. CDR3 coding DNA: TGTGCCAGCAGCCGGGACAGGGTAACAGATACGCAGTATTTT.

About this clone itself: An end of the junction does not agree with germline; a read error may underlie this. The chain joins TRBV12-5 to TRBJ1-1; possible D gene TRBD1, 6 bases. CDR3 size: 14 residues. The germline V gene encodes CDR1 LGHNT and CDR2 FRNRAP. The CDR3 nucleotides read TGTGCTAGTGGTTTGTTCCCGGGGGTGGGGGCGGCACTTTTT. This codes for CASGLFPGVGAALF.

The V call is TRBV29-1, the J call TRBJ2-2; maybe TRBD2 (6 bases). Germline values: CDR1 SQVTM, CDR2 ANQGSEA. This CDR3 is built from 13 residues. V was cut by 5 bases and J by 4 bases, with 11 bases left in between. The CDR3 nucleotides read TGCAGCGTTAATGTGGGGGGCACCGGGGAGCTGTTTTTT. Translated: CSVNVGGTGELFF.

This chain connects TRBV5-1 to TRBJ2-3; D gene unclear. Germline V gene sequence: CDR1 SGHRS, CDR2 YFSETQ. Trimming shortened V by 4 bases and J by 4 bases, and 13 bases separated the two germline ends. The CDR3 is 14 residues long. The CDR3 here is CASSAPDAADTQYF. The CDR3 nucleotides are TGCGCCAGCAGCGCCCCCGACGCGGCAGATACGCAGTATTTT.

The chain recombines TRBV6-5 with TRBJ2-7; 10 bases agree with TRBD1. The CDR3 covers 15 residues. Trimming at V came to 0 bases and at J to 6 bases, leaving 5 bases not matched to a gene. The germline gives CDR1 MNHEY, CDR2 SVGAGI. The CDR3 region has the DNA TGTGCCAGCAGTTACTCGATTGGACAGGGGGGCGAGCAGTACTTC. This sequence encodes CASSYSIGQGGEQYF.

This rearrangement joins TRBV7-9 to TRBJ1-1, with D possibly matching TRBD1 (5 bases). Per the germline V gene, CDR1 is SEHNR and CDR2 is FQNEAQ (reference sequence). This CDR3 has 17 residues. The germline V and J ends were trimmed by 4 bases and 3 bases, with 21 bases remaining between them. The CDR3 protein is CASSSPGGAGQDTEAFF. CDR3 in DNA: TGTGCCAGCAGCTCACCCGGAGGGGCGGGCCAGGACACTGAAGCTTTCTTT.

In its sample, this clone is medium-sized. This chain connects TRBV5-4 to TRBJ2-1; 10 bases are shared with TRBD1. In germline, CDR1 is SGHNT, CDR2 YYREEE (reference sequence). V lost 2 bases and J lost 5; bases outside the gene matches: 4. The CDR3 totals 15 residues. CDR3 amino acids: CASSFDRGRNNEQFF. The CDR3 DNA follows: TGTGCCAGCAGCTTTGACAGGGGGCGGAACAATGAGCAGTTCTTC.

As concerns this clone: This specimen includes other DNA sequences encoding the same CDR3. V usage is TRBV2 and J usage is TRBJ1-5, with 9 bases identical to TRBD1. Germline V gene lookup returns CDR1 SNHLY and CDR2 FYNNEI. J was trimmed by 1 base and V by 7 bases; bases with no gene match: 2. The CDR3 sequence is 14 residues long. The CDR3 sequence is CASTQGASNQPQHF. The CDR3 DNA sequence: TGTGCCAGCACACAGGGGGCGAGCAATCAGCCCCAGCATTTT.

In this sample, this clone turned up once. This chain joins TRBV5-1 and TRBJ2-7; no clear D. The germline V gene encodes CDR1 SGHRS and CDR2 YFSETQ. The CDR3 spans 11 residues. Trimming removed 7 bases at V and 3 bases at J, with 8 bases between. CDR3 amino acids: CASSSRYEQYF. As DNA, the CDR3 is TGCGCCAGCTCATCCCGCTACGAGCAGTACTTC. Supplemented by reference TRBV5-1 and TRBJ2-7, the full variable domain reads KAGVTQTPRYLIKTRGQQVTLSCSPISGHRSVSWYQQTPGQGLQFLFEYFSETQRNKGNFPGRFSGRQFSNSRSEMNVSTLELGDSALYLCASSSRYEQYFGPGTRLTVT.

On this clone: At one boundary the junction diverges from the germline segment, which might be a read error. The rearrangement joins TRBV10-3 to TRBJ2-5; 7 bases fit TRBD2. The germline V gene has CDR1 ENHRY and CDR2 SYGVKD. CDR3 length: 14 amino acids. Here the CDR3 reads CAISEGTTGEPQYF. Here the CDR3 DNA reads TGTGCCATCAGTGAGGGGACTACCGGAGAGCCCCAGTACTTC.

This clone was counted between two and nine times. This chain connects TRBV27 to TRBJ2-1, with 15 nucleotides matching TRBD2. The CDR3 runs to 14 residues. V trimming: 10 bases; J trimming: 7 bases; junction bases outside the gene matches: 5. The germline V gene has CDR1 MNHEY and CDR2 SMNVEV (reference sequence). CDR3 nucleotides: TGTGCCACCCATGGACTAGCGGGAGGGAATGAGCAGTTCTTC. It codes for CATHGLAGGNEQFF.

The V gene is TRBV7-6, the J gene TRBJ2-7, with D tentatively TRBD1 (5 bases). Trimming removed 1 base at V and 8 bases at J, with 15 bases between. Germline CDR1 SGHVS, CDR2 FNYEAQ. The CDR3 loop spans 14 amino acids. The DNA of the CDR3 is TGTGCCAGCAGCTTAGTTCCCCAAACAGGTCAGCAGTACTTC. The encoded protein is CASSLVPQTGQQYF. Full variable domain (outside the CDR3, taken from reference TRBV7-6 and TRBJ2-7): GAGVSQSPRYKVTKRGQDVALRCDPISGHVSLYWYRQALGQGPEFLTYFNYEAQQDKSGLPNDRFSAERPEGSISTLTIQRTEQRDSAMYRCASSLVPQTGQQYFGPGTRLTVT.

In DNA, the CDR3 is TGCGCCAGCAGCCAAGATTACGGGGGCGCAGATACGCAGTATTTT. This gives the protein CASSQDYGGADTQYF. The gene calls are TRBV4-3 and TRBJ2-3; D may be TRBD1 or TRBD2 (6 bases each). The V end lost 0 bases, the J end lost 4 bases, and 11 bases lay between the germline ends. The V gene's germline CDR1 is LGHNA and CDR2 YSLEER. CDR3 length: 15 amino acids.

The chain carries TRBV5-4 and TRBJ2-3, with 12 bases that match TRBD2. V dropped 0 bases and J dropped 5; count of bases not matched to a gene: 4. CDR3 length equals 16 residues. CDR1 SGHNT and CDR2 YYREEE come from the germline V gene (reference sequence). CDR3 amino acids: CASSLGLAGAVDTQYF. The CDR3 DNA follows: TGTGCCAGCAGCTTGGGACTAGCGGGAGCCGTAGATACGCAGTATTTT.

The rearrangement joins TRBV19 to TRBJ1-5; tentatively, D is TRBD1 (5 bases). This CDR3 contains 15 residues. Between the trimmed V and J ends, which lost 1 base and 7 bases, there was a span of 14 bases. Germline CDR1 and CDR2: LNHDA and SQIVND (reference sequence). The CDR3 DNA follows: TGTGCCAGTAGTATAGTGGCCTTCGGGGGACAGCCCCAGCATTTT. Protein: CASSIVAFGGQPQHF.

This clone was picked up a small number of times. The chain has TRBV9 and TRBJ2-3, with 14 bases that match TRBD2. Germline V gene data show CDR1 as SGDLS and CDR2 as YYNGEE. V trimming: 3 bases; J trimming: 4 bases; junction bases outside the gene matches: 7. This CDR3 has 17 amino acids. CDR3 in DNA: TGTGCCAGCAGCGCCCGACTAGCGGGAGGGTCCGCAGATACGCAGTATTTT. Its translation is CASSARLAGGSADTQYF.

The rearrangement joins TRBV7-2 to TRBJ1-5, with D hard to call. Trimming cost V 1 base and J 4 bases, with 11 bases left between them. CDR1 is SGHTA and CDR2 is FQGNSA in the germline V gene. The CDR3 is made up of 15 amino acids. In DNA form, the CDR3 reads TGTGCCAGCAGCTTAGGCCGCCCGTATAATCAGCCCCAGCATTTT. Translated, it gives CASSLGRPYNQPQHF.

This clone was picked up a small number of times. The chain recombines TRBV6-1 with TRBJ2-5, with D perhaps matching TRBD1 (6 bases). Germline V gives CDR1 MNHNS, CDR2 SASEGT. V dropped 2 bases and J dropped 5 bases, with 15 bases sitting between them. The CDR3 contains 15 residues. The chain's CDR3 is CASSEIKDRGETQYF. For the CDR3, the DNA is TGTGCCAGCAGTGAAATCAAGGACAGAGGGGAGACCCAGTACTTC.